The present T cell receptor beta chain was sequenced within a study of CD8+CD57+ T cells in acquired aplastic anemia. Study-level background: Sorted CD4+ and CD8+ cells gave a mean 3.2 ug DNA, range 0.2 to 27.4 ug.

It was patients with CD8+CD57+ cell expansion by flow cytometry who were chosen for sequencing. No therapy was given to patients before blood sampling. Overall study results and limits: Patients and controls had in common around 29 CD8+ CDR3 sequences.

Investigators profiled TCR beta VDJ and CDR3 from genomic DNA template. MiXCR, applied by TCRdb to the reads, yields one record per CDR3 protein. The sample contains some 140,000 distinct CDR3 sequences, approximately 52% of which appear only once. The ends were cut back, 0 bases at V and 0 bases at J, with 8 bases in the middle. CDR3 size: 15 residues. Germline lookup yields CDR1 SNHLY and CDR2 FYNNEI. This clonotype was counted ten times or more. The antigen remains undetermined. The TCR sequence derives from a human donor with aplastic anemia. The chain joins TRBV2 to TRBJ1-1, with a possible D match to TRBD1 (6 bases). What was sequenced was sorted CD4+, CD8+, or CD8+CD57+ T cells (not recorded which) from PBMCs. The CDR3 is CASSEAQGMNTEAFF. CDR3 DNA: TGTGCCAGCAGTGAAGCGCAGGGGATGAACACTGAAGCTTTCTTT. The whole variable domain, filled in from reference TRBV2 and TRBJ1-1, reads EPEVTQTPSHQVTQMGQEVILRCVPISNHLYFYWYRQILGQKVEFLVSFYNNEISEKSEIFDDQFSVERPDGSNFTLKIRSTKLEDSAMYFCASSEAQGMNTEAFFGQGTRLTVV.